These 10 T cell receptor beta chains share one sample of origin, sequenced in a study of STAT5B mutations in CD4+ large granular lymphocyte leukemia. Libraries were prepared by immunoSEQ multiplex PCR; TCRdb keeps only in-frame clonotypes and omits some of them. The profile shows some 40,000 clones, around 85% of them singletons. Specimen: CD4+ T cells from blood buffy coats. These receptors all come from a human donor in good health.

The rearrangement joins TRBV9 to TRBJ2-7; TRBD2 is a possible D gene (6 bases). The CDR3 has 14 amino acids. The germline gives CDR1 SGDLS, CDR2 YYNGEE. Trimming removed 0 bases from V and 4 bases from J, with 11 bases in between. The CDR3 is CASSVGLDGYEQYF. Here the CDR3 DNA reads TGTGCCAGCAGCGTAGGACTAGACGGGTACGAGCAGTACTTC. Drawing the rest from reference TRBV9 and TRBJ2-7, the complete variable domain is DSGVTQTPKHLITATGQRVTLRCSPRSGDLSVYWYQQSLDQGLQFLIQYYNGEERAKGNILERFSAQQFPDLHSELNLSSLELGDSALYFCASSVGLDGYEQYFGPGTRLTVT.

The rearrangement uses TRBV30 and TRBJ2-3, with TRBD2 matching 9 bases. Germline lookup yields CDR1 GTSNPN and CDR2 SVGIG (reference sequence). V shed 3 bases, J shed 2 bases, and the junction held 6 bases outside the gene matches. The CDR3 consists of 15 residues. The CDR3 region has the DNA TGTGCCTGGAGACCCGCTAGCGGGAACACAGATACGCAGTATTTT. Translated: CAWRPASGNTDTQYF.

The chain employs TRBV29-1 and TRBJ2-7; 8 bases agree with TRBD1. V shed 8 bases, J shed 5 bases, and the junction held 8 bases outside the gene matches. The CDR3 length is 12 residues. CDR1 and CDR2 (germline): SQVTM, ANQGSEA. As DNA, the CDR3 is TGCAGCTTCCCGGACAGGGCAAACGAGCAGTACTTC. Translated: CSFPDRANEQYF.

V usage is TRBV28 and J usage is TRBJ1-1; the match to TRBD1 covers 7 bases. V shed 5 bases and J 1 base; nucleotides not matched to a gene: 4. The CDR3 consists of 14 residues. The germline gives CDR1 MDHEN, CDR2 SYDVKM. Here the CDR3 reads CASSTYRGNTEAFF. The CDR3 DNA is TGTGCCAGCAGTACTTACAGGGGGAACACTGAAGCTTTCTTT.

The chain has TRBV9 and TRBJ2-4; a weak D match, TRBD1 (7 bases). CDR3 size: 17 residues. In germline, CDR1 is SGDLS, CDR2 YYNGEE. The germline V and J ends were trimmed by 0 bases and 2 bases, with 15 bases remaining between them. Here the CDR3 DNA reads TGTGCCAGCAGCGTAGAAGGGCAGGGGGGTACCAAAAACATTCAGTACTTC. As protein: CASSVEGQGGTKNIQYF.

The chain has TRBV6-5 and TRBJ1-1, with a possible D match to TRBD1 (5 bases). This CDR3 has 15 residues. V was clipped by 6 bases and J by 4 bases, with 18 bases between them. Germline loops: CDR1 MNHEY, CDR2 SVGAGI. DNA for the CDR3: TGTGCCAGCAGGCTTAAGGTTGGGGGGGTCACTGAAGCTTTCTTT. Protein product: CASRLKVGGVTEAFF.

This clone was counted once. At the DNA level, this CDR3 is encoded by other sequences in the same sample as well. J is TRBJ2-3 and V is TRBV5-1; 7 bases align to TRBD1. Germline assignment: CDR1 SGHRS and CDR2 YFSETQ. J was trimmed by 4 bases and V by 0 bases; bases with no gene match: 2. The CDR3 consists of 14 residues. The DNA of the CDR3 is TGCGCCAGCAGCTTGGGACAGGGCCCAGATACGCAGTATTTT. It yields the protein CASSLGQGPDTQYF.

The V gene is TRBV29-1, the J gene TRBJ2-1; TRBD2 aligns across 13 bases. The V segment lost 7 bases and the J segment 5 bases; nucleotides outside the gene matches: 8. In germline, CDR1 is SQVTM, CDR2 ANQGSEA. The CDR3 consists of 15 residues. DNA for the CDR3: TGCAGCGCGAGAACCGGGACTAGCGGGAACAATGAGCAGTTCTTC. It yields the protein CSARTGTSGNNEQFF.

The V and J genes are TRBV5-1 and TRBJ1-3; D uncertain. CDR3 length: 15 amino acids. From germline, CDR1 is SGHRS and CDR2 YFSETQ. The V end was cut by 2 bases, the J end by 0 bases, with 9 bases between. CDR3 loop: CASSLDRSSGNTIYF. The DNA for the CDR3 is TGCGCCAGCAGCTTAGATCGGAGCTCTGGAAACACCATATATTTT.

The gene calls are TRBV5-4 and TRBJ1-2, with 10 bases that match TRBD1. CDR3 size: 15 residues. Germline V gene lookup returns CDR1 SGHNT and CDR2 YYREEE (reference sequence). The trim removed 5 bases at V and 5 bases at J, leaving 9 bases unmatched. The CDR3 bases are TGTGCCAGCAGTGAAGGACAGGGGGAACCTTATGGCTACACCTTC. This encodes CASSEGQGEPYGYTF.